Following are 10 T cell receptor beta chains from one sample sequenced in a study of blood T cell repertoires in COVID-19 (dated by TCRdb to about 2020). Library creation used the immunoSEQ multiplex PCR assay. TCRdb took over this immuneACCESS table, retaining in-frame rearrangements with V and J assigned. Such tables are incomplete; in checked studies, under half of the missing clones stem from an unresolved V gene, and the remainder is unexplained. This sample gives 300,000 to 350,000 clones in total; about nine tenths of them show up just once. The ten largest clones capture about 6.3% of the sample. What was sequenced was peripheral blood. These receptors originate from a woman aged 50 to 65 with COVID-19, enrolled during active disease.

About this clone: Other DNA sequences in the same sample also yield this CDR3. This chain links TRBV5-6 with TRBJ2-5; 11 positions agree with TRBD1. V lost 4 bases to trimming and J lost 5 bases; unmatched junction nucleotides: 7. The CDR3 extends over 15 amino acids. Looked up from germline, CDR1 is SGHDT and CDR2 is YYEEEE. The CDR3 sequence: CASSPGTGGRETQYF. The CDR3, as DNA: TGTGCCAGCAGCCCGGGGACAGGGGGAAGGGAGACCCAGTACTTC. Filled out from reference TRBV5-6 and TRBJ2-5, the complete variable domain reads DAGVTQSPTHLIKTRGQQVTLRCSPKSGHDTVSWYQQALGQGPQFIFQYYEEEERQRGNFPDRFSGHQFPNYSSELNVNALLLGDSALYLCASSPGTGGRETQYFGPGTRLLVL.

The V gene is TRBV3-1 (or the pseudogene TRBV3-2), the J gene TRBJ2-7; 13 bases are a match to TRBD2. Germline CDR1 reads LGHDT; CDR2 reads YNNKEL (reference sequence). This CDR3 has 15 amino acids. Trimming cost V 5 bases and J 2 bases; bases outside gene matches: 3. For the CDR3, the DNA is TGTGCCAGCAGCTTCGGACTAGCGGGGGCCTACGAGCAGTACTTC. Translating gives CASSFGLAGAYEQYF.

This chain uses TRBV13 with TRBJ1-1; D gene unclear. Looked up from germline, CDR1 is PRHDT and CDR2 is FYEKMQ (reference sequence). The CDR3 loop spans 14 amino acids. The germline V and J ends were trimmed by 5 bases and 1 base, with 11 bases remaining between them. CDR3 in amino acids: CASSPIDKNTEAFF. Here the CDR3 DNA reads TGTGCCAGCAGCCCAATAGACAAGAACACTGAAGCTTTCTTT.

This chain connects TRBV19 to TRBJ1-1; D not certain. CDR3 length: 12 amino acids. V dropped 3 bases and J dropped 7 bases, with 9 bases sitting between them. Germline V gives CDR1 LNHDA, CDR2 SQIVND (reference sequence). The CDR3 reads CASSIPGNEAFF. The CDR3 DNA follows: TGTGCCAGTAGTATCCCCGGGAATGAAGCTTTCTTT. The full variable domain, rest sourced from reference TRBV19 and TRBJ1-1, is DGGITQSPKYLFRKEGQNVTLSCEQNLNHDAMYWYRQDPGQGLRLIYYSQIVNDFQKGDIAEGYSVSREKKESFPLTVTSAQKNPTAFYLCASSIPGNEAFFGQGTRLTVV.

V is TRBV6-5 and J is TRBJ1-1; 8 bases are a match to TRBD1. The CDR3 runs 14 residues. The germline V gene encodes CDR1 MNHEY and CDR2 SVGAGI. V lost 4 bases, J lost 1 base, and 2 bases stayed unmatched. CDR3 bases: TGTGCCAGCAGTTTCGACAGGGGGAACACTGAAGCTTTCTTT. Translation gives CASSFDRGNTEAFF.

CDR3 in amino acids: CASSPPGQGEEKLFF. For the CDR3, the DNA is TGTGCCAGCTCACCACCGGGACAGGGGGAAGAAAAACTGTTTTTT. The chain couples TRBV18 to TRBJ1-4; TRBD1 matches 11 bases. In germline, CDR1 is KGHSH, CDR2 LQKENI. V was pared by 0 bases and J by 8 bases, with 2 bases of the junction left unmatched. The CDR3 is 15 residues long.

In its sample, this clone was seen once. The rearrangement links TRBV5-1 to TRBJ2-7, with D possibly being TRBD1 (5 bases). Per germline, CDR1 SGHRS and CDR2 YFSETQ. The CDR3 has 15 amino acids. Trimming took off 0 bases at V and 4 bases at J, with 14 bases between the two ends. CDR3 in amino acids: CASSLAEQVIYEQYF. Written as DNA, the CDR3 is TGCGCCAGCAGCTTGGCAGAACAGGTGATATACGAGCAGTACTTC.

The gene calls are TRBV14 and TRBJ2-7, with 8 bases that match TRBD2. With V trimmed by 1 base and J by 7 bases, 9 bases remained unmatched. From germline, CDR1 is SGHDN and CDR2 FVKESK. CDR3 size: 15 residues. The CDR3 bases are TGTGCCAGCAGCCAAGTTTACGGGAGGGCGAGGGAGCAGTACTTC. Amino acids: CASSQVYGRAREQYF.

This sequence joins TRBV12-3 or TRBV12-4 and TRBJ1-5; maybe TRBD1 (5 bases). Trimming removed 6 bases from V and 6 bases from J, with 12 bases in between. This CDR3 comprises 13 residues. The CDR3 nucleotides read TGTGCCAGCAGGTCTGGGGCAGGTCAGCCCCAGCATTTT. The encoded protein is CASRSGAGQPQHF.

This clone was picked up one time. This rearrangement joins TRBV5-4 to TRBJ2-7; 9 nucleotides align to TRBD2. The germline gives CDR1 SGHNT, CDR2 YYREEE (reference sequence). Losses at the gene ends were 4 bases for V and 3 bases for J; bases not matched to a gene: 8. The CDR3 has 15 amino acids. The CDR3 DNA follows: TGTGCCAGCAGCAATCTAGCGGGACCTATCTACGAGCAGTACTTC. Residues: CASSNLAGPIYEQYF. Full variable domain (outside the CDR3, taken from reference TRBV5-4 and TRBJ2-7): ETGVTQSPTHLIKTRGQQVTLRCSSQSGHNTVSWYQQALGQGPQFIFQYYREEENGRGNFPPRFSGLQFPNYSSELNVNALELDDSALYLCASSNLAGPIYEQYFGPGTRLTVT.